This TCR beta chain was captured in a study of PD-1 blockade in classical Hodgkin lymphoma. CDR3 length: 16 amino acids. Trimming shortened V by 5 bases and J by 0 bases, and 16 bases separated the two germline ends. The germline V gene encodes CDR1 SGHTA and CDR2 FQGTGA. With no exception, relapse followed autologous stem cell transplantation in all patients, and brentuximab vedotin exposure varied. Study-level points and caveats: The diversity seen at baseline in complete responders resembled that of newly diagnosed patients.

On this clone: Its antigen is still unknown.

TCRdb's copy holds only in-frame clones and misses some; the assay was immunoSEQ multiplex PCR. This sample has tens of thousands of clones, with more than 75% found just once. The chain carries TRBV7-3 and TRBJ1-1; maybe TRBD1 (5 bases). This TCR derives from a human donor with classical Hodgkin lymphoma. The source was peripheral blood mononuclear cells (PBMCs), collected before the second cycle of nivolumab. CDR3 nucleotides: TGTGCCAGCAGCCCGGGGACGGTACTCATGAACACTGAAGCTTTCTTT. The encoded protein is CASSPGTVLMNTEAFF.